Each of the 31 T cell receptor beta chains below was sequenced from the same sample in a study of early T cells in non-severe SARS-CoV-2 infection. TCRdb recomputed calls from the 5' RACE reads with MiXCR, one row per CDR3 protein. The sample includes 40,000 to 55,000 distinct CDR3 sequences, less than 15% of them seen just once. The sequenced sample consisted of whole blood. These receptors were taken from an adult who was a healthcare worker with PCR-confirmed SARS-CoV-2 infection or an uninfected control (not recorded which).

The chain has TRBV2 and TRBJ2-7; 8 bases are a match to TRBD1. V gave up 7 bases and J gave up 9 bases; unmatched junction bases: 5. CDR1 is SNHLY and CDR2 is FYNNEI in the germline V gene. The length of the CDR3 is 11 residues. CDR3 in amino acids: CASTKGQGQYF. The DNA of the CDR3 is TGTGCCAGCACAAAAGGACAGGGGCAGTACTTC.

The rearrangement joins TRBV28 to TRBJ2-7, with 8 bases lining up with TRBD2. This CDR3 region has 13 residues. V was pared by 7 bases and J by 1 base, with 3 bases of the junction left unmatched. Germline CDR1 and CDR2: MDHEN and SYDVKM. The CDR3 nucleotides read TGTGCCAGCACTACTAGCGGATCCTACGAGCAGTACTTC. This encodes CASTTSGSYEQYF.

This clonotype came up a few times. The chain recombines TRBV7-9 with TRBJ1-5, with D perhaps TRBD1 (5 bases). CDR3 length: 12 residues. V was pared by 0 bases and J by 11 bases, with 8 bases between. In germline, CDR1 is SEHNR, CDR2 FQNEAQ (reference sequence). The CDR3 is CASSLAQGSQHF. The CDR3 coding sequence is TGTGCCAGCAGCTTAGCGCAGGGTTCCCAGCATTTT.

The rearrangement uses TRBV9 and TRBJ1-3; tentative D call: TRBD1 (5 bases). Germline values: CDR1 SGDLS, CDR2 YYNGEE. The length of the CDR3 is 17 residues. The V gene lost 4 bases and the J gene lost 3 bases, with 20 bases spanning the gap. CDR3 in DNA: TGTGCCAGCAGCCCCCACGCCGGCAGGGTCGGTGGAAACACCATATATTTT. It encodes CASSPHAGRVGGNTIYF.

V is TRBV5-1 and J is TRBJ1-2; no clear D gene. Trimming removed 0 bases from V and 7 bases from J, with 4 bases in between. The CDR3 contains 11 residues. Germline loops: CDR1 SGHRS, CDR2 YFSETQ. The CDR3 region is CASSLDGGYTF. The DNA for the CDR3 is TGCGCCAGCAGCTTGGATGGTGGCTACACCTTC.

This clonotype was detected only a few times. This chain connects TRBV6-1 to TRBJ1-6; D uncertain. V lost 4 bases and J 7 bases, leaving 11 bases between the germline ends. CDR3 length: 14 residues. CDR1 is MNHNS and CDR2 is SASEGT in the germline V gene. CDR3 in DNA: TGTGCCAGCAGTGTAGACGGCCCGAATTCACCCCTCCACTTT. Residues: CASSVDGPNSPLHF.

The genes are TRBV18 and TRBJ2-6; 8 bases match TRBD1. The CDR3 is made up of 18 amino acids. The trim removed 4 bases at V and 2 bases at J, leaving 10 bases unmatched. Germline V CDR1 and CDR2: KGHSH, LQKENI. This chain's CDR3 is CASSRQGLSQTGANVLTF. Written as DNA, the CDR3 is TGTGCCAGCTCACGACAGGGGCTAAGCCAAACTGGGGCCAACGTCCTGACTTTC.

The V and J genes are TRBV7-2 and TRBJ1-5; D not certain. CDR3 length: 13 amino acids. Germline V gene lookup returns CDR1 SGHTA and CDR2 FQGNSA. V was cut by 3 bases and J by 6 bases, with 9 bases left in between. Here the CDR3 reads CASSFKELQPQHF. The DNA for the CDR3 is TGTGCCAGCAGCTTTAAAGAACTTCAGCCCCAGCATTTT.

This clonotype was counted ten times or more. This CDR3 is CASSRTSGSDTQYF. CDR3 DNA sequence: TGCGCCAGCAGCCGGACTAGCGGTTCAGATACGCAGTATTTT. The chain joins TRBV5-1 to TRBJ2-3, with 10 positions matching TRBD2. There are 14 residues in the CDR3. CDR1 is SGHRS, CDR2 YFSETQ, per germline. V lost 4 bases and J lost 4; bases outside the gene matches: 3. Based on the CDR3 plus reference TRBV5-1 and TRBJ2-3, the full variable domain is KAGVTQTPRYLIKTRGQQVTLSCSPISGHRSVSWYQQTPGQGLQFLFEYFSETQRNKGNFPGRFSGRQFSNSRSEMNVSTLELGDSALYLCASSRTSGSDTQYFGPGTRLTVL.

This clonotype was observed at least ten times. V is TRBV12-3 or TRBV12-4 and J is TRBJ2-5; 7 positions agree with TRBD1. This CDR3 has 16 residues. V lost 5 bases to trimming and J lost 0 bases; unmatched junction nucleotides: 9. The CDR3 spells CASSSRDSLYQETQYF. For the CDR3, the DNA is TGTGCCAGCAGTAGCCGGGACAGCCTGTACCAAGAGACCCAGTACTTC.

This clonotype was seen more than once but under ten times. This sequence joins TRBV25-1 and TRBJ2-5, with D perhaps TRBD1 (5 bases). V was trimmed by 5 bases and J by 5 bases, leaving 12 bases between them. The CDR3 runs to 13 residues. Per germline, CDR1 MGHDK and CDR2 SYGVNS. CDR3: CASSRGDGETQYF. For the CDR3, the DNA is TGTGCCAGCAGTAGGGGTGATGGGGAGACCCAGTACTTC. Together with reference TRBV25-1 and TRBJ2-5, the CDR3 gives the full variable domain: EADIYQTPRYLVIGTGKKITLECSQTMGHDKMYWYQQDPGMELHLIHYSYGVNSTEKGDLSSESTVSRIRTEHFPLTLESARPSHTSQYLCASSRGDGETQYFGPGTRLLVL.

This clonotype was seen a few times. The chain couples TRBV7-2 to TRBJ1-2, with D unresolved. V was pared by 3 bases and J by 1 base, with 3 bases between. This CDR3 has 12 amino acids. Germline values: CDR1 SGHTA, CDR2 FQGNSA. Here the CDR3 DNA reads TGTGCCAGCAGCTTTAGTAACTATGGCTACACCTTC. Translating gives CASSFSNYGYTF.

The chain joins TRBV6-2 or TRBV6-3 to TRBJ2-1; 9 bases align to TRBD2. Germline V gene data show CDR1 as MNHEY and CDR2 as SVGEGT. The ends lost 2 bases at V and 7 bases at J; junction bases unmatched: 6. The CDR3 covers 15 residues. The CDR3 loop is CASSYLAGSVNEQFF. Written as DNA, the CDR3 is TGTGCCAGCAGTTACCTAGCGGGGTCGGTAAATGAGCAGTTCTTC.

This clonotype occurred a few times. One junction end disagrees with the germline gene, perhaps due to a read error. This chain joins TRBV7-6 and TRBJ2-5; 9 nucleotides match TRBD2. The CDR3 contains 18 residues. Germline V gives CDR1 SGHVS, CDR2 FNYEAQ. The CDR3 DNA sequence: TGTGCCAGCAGCGTAGCGGGAGCTCCGTCACAACGAGAAGAGACCCAGTACTTC. Amino acid sequence: CASSVAGAPSQREETQYF. Full variable domain (remainder filled in from reference TRBV7-6 and TRBJ2-5): GAGVSQSPRYKVTKRGQDVALRCDPISGHVSLYWYRQALGQGPEFLTYFNYEAQQDKSGLPNDRFSAERPEGSISTLTIQRTEQRDSAMYRCASSVAGAPSQREETQYFGPGTRLLVL.

This clonotype was detected a few times. The V and J genes are TRBV20-1 and TRBJ2-5, with a weak D call TRBD1 (6 bases). CDR3 size: 14 residues. V was pared by 5 bases and J by 1 base, with 14 bases between. CDR1 and CDR2 from the germline V gene are DFQATT and SNEGSKA (reference sequence). The CDR3 here is CSAHPGAIQETQYF. CDR3 sequence (DNA): TGCAGTGCTCATCCAGGGGCGATCCAAGAGACCCAGTACTTC.

By its share, this clonotype is medium-sized. The chain joins TRBV29-1 to TRBJ2-1; a weak D match, TRBD2 (5 bases). CDR3 size: 13 residues. Germline values: CDR1 SQVTM, CDR2 ANQGSEA. Trimming removed 5 bases at V and 0 bases at J, with 8 bases between. The CDR3 nucleotides read TGCAGCGTTAACCGGGACTCCTACAATGAGCAGTTCTTC. It codes for CSVNRDSYNEQFF.

This clonotype was seen ten or more times. This chain uses TRBV11-2 with TRBJ2-1; possibly TRBD2 for D (5 bases). The germline gives CDR1 SGHAT, CDR2 FQNNGV. V was trimmed by 3 bases and J by 8 bases, leaving 14 bases between them. This CDR3 contains 14 residues. The CDR3 DNA sequence: TGTGCCAGCAGCTTCGACGTCCCCGGGGATGAGCAGTTCTTC. This sequence encodes CASSFDVPGDEQFF. Drawing the rest from reference TRBV11-2 and TRBJ2-1, the complete variable domain is EAGVAQSPRYKIIEKRQSVAFWCNPISGHATLYWYQQILGQGPKLLIQFQNNGVVDDSQLPKDRFSAERLKGVDSTLKIQPAKLEDSAVYLCASSFDVPGDEQFFGPGTRLTVL.

This clonotype has a handful of counts. The chain employs TRBV7-8 and TRBJ2-3; D remains ambiguous. CDR3 size: 11 residues. The V and J ends lost 11 bases and 3 bases respectively, with 9 bases between them. CDR1 is SGHVS, CDR2 FQNEAQ, per germline. This chain's CDR3 is CALGITDTQYF. The CDR3 DNA is TGTGCCCTAGGGATTACAGATACGCAGTATTTT.

The table lists this clonotype with many counts. The genes are TRBV18 and TRBJ2-3; 11 bases align to TRBD2. Trimming removed 0 bases from V and 5 bases from J; junction bases left unmatched: 7. The CDR3 has 17 residues. Germline values: CDR1 KGHSH, CDR2 LQKENI. CDR3 region: CASSPPTSGTVIDTQYF. The CDR3 nucleotides are TGTGCCAGCTCACCACCGACTAGCGGGACTGTTATAGATACGCAGTATTTT.

This clonotype was counted ten times or more. This chain connects TRBV7-9 to TRBJ2-1; D is perhaps TRBD2 (6 bases). The germline V and J ends were trimmed by 1 base and 5 bases, with 12 bases remaining between them. The CDR3 runs 15 residues. Germline-derived CDR1 and CDR2 are SEHNR and FQNEAQ (reference sequence). The CDR3 here is CASSLGWTGDNEQFF. CDR3 DNA: TGTGCCAGCAGCTTAGGATGGACGGGGGACAATGAGCAGTTCTTC.

The chain joins TRBV11-2 to TRBJ1-1; D call uncertain. The ends were cut back, 1 base at V and 5 bases at J, with 8 bases in the middle. The germline gives CDR1 SGHAT, CDR2 FQNNGV. This CDR3 is built from 13 residues. This CDR3 reads CASSLGTRTEAFF. The CDR3 bases are TGTGCCAGCAGCTTAGGTACACGAACTGAAGCTTTCTTT.

The chain uses TRBV29-1 and TRBJ2-3; D gene uncertain. This CDR3 is built from 12 residues. The germline V and J ends were trimmed by 1 base and 4 bases, with 6 bases remaining between them. Germline V gene lookup returns CDR1 SQVTM and CDR2 ANQGSEA. CDR3 DNA sequence: TGCAGCGTTGAAGCCTTAGCAGATACGCAGTATTTT. Translated: CSVEALADTQYF.

This clonotype was recorded at least ten times. The CDR3 sequence: CASKIRTDTTEAFF. The CDR3 nucleotides are TGTGCCAGCAAGATAAGGACCGACACCACTGAAGCTTTCTTT. The genes are TRBV2 and TRBJ1-1; no clear D gene. Germline loops: CDR1 SNHLY, CDR2 FYNNEI. Trimming shortened V by 7 bases and J by 4 bases, and 16 bases separated the two germline ends. This CDR3 spans 14 amino acids. Full variable domain (outside the CDR3, taken from reference TRBV2 and TRBJ1-1): EPEVTQTPSHQVTQMGQEVILRCVPISNHLYFYWYRQILGQKVEFLVSFYNNEISEKSEIFDDQFSVERPDGSNFTLKIRSTKLEDSAMYFCASKIRTDTTEAFFGQGTRLTVV.

This clonotype has ten or more counts. The gene calls are TRBV12-3 or TRBV12-4 and TRBJ1-2; tentatively, D is TRBD1 (6 bases). This CDR3 is built from 16 residues. Trimming removed 9 bases from V and 2 bases from J, with 22 bases in between. The CDR3 here is CASRLGGRLGNYGYTF. The DNA for the CDR3 is TGTGCCAGTAGATTGGGGGGGCGCTTAGGGAACTATGGCTACACCTTC.

Notes on this clonotype: The junction shows a germline mismatch at one end, possibly a read error. V and J are TRBV20-1 and TRBJ2-3, with unresolved D. CDR3 length equals 16 residues. CDR1 is DFQATT and CDR2 is SNEGSKA in the germline V gene (reference sequence). The CDR3 nucleotides read TGCAGTGCTAGAGATCAAAGTCGTCTATTCACAGATACGCAGTTTTTT. It encodes CSARDQSRLFTDTQFF.

This clonotype has at least ten counts. The CDR3 spells CSPKREGLHTEAFF. CDR3 DNA sequence: TGCAGTCCCAAAAGGGAGGGCTTACACACTGAAGCTTTCTTT. The rearrangement uses TRBV20-1 and TRBJ1-1, with unresolved D. Germline loops: CDR1 DFQATT, CDR2 SNEGSKA (reference sequence). V was pared by 8 bases and J by 3 bases, with 19 bases between. The CDR3 spans 14 residues.

In its sample, this clonotype was seen many times. The genes are TRBV3-1 and TRBJ2-5; D is uncertain. Deletions cut 3 bases from V and 1 base from J, with 12 bases between. The CDR3 is 15 amino acids. Germline V CDR1 and CDR2: LGHDT, YNNKEL (reference sequence). CDR3 residues: CASSHLVASQETQYF. CDR3 DNA sequence: TGTGCCAGCAGCCACCTTGTCGCTTCCCAAGAGACCCAGTACTTC.

This clonotype was picked up many times. The V gene is TRBV30, the J gene TRBJ2-5; D not certain. Looked up from germline, CDR1 is GTSNPN and CDR2 is SVGIG (reference sequence). V was shortened by 3 bases and J by 0 bases, with 8 bases between the two germline ends. This CDR3 is built from 13 residues. CDR3 coding DNA: TGTGCCTGGAGACAACGGGACCAAGAGACCCAGTACTTC. It specifies CAWRQRDQETQYF.

This clonotype was seen more than once but under ten times. The chain has TRBV12-3 or TRBV12-4 and TRBJ1-6; 11 bases line up with TRBD1. CDR3 size: 15 residues. V was pared by 8 bases and J by 7 bases, with 7 bases of the junction left unmatched. This chain's CDR3 is CASARDRGRNSPLHF. The CDR3 nucleotides are TGTGCCAGCGCCCGGGACAGGGGGAGAAATTCACCCCTCCACTTT.

This clonotype was seen at least ten times. J is TRBJ1-1 and V is TRBV6-6; the D gene is possibly TRBD1 (5 bases). Germline loops: CDR1 MNHNY, CDR2 SVGAGI (reference sequence). The CDR3 length is 14 residues. Trimming removed 2 bases at V and 1 base at J, with 8 bases between. CDR3 DNA sequence: TGTGCCAGCAGTTACATACAGGCGAACACTGAAGCTTTCTTT. It specifies CASSYIQANTEAFF.

The gene calls are TRBV27 and TRBJ1-5; unclear D gene. This CDR3 contains 14 residues. Germline V gene sequence: CDR1 MNHEY, CDR2 SMNVEV (reference sequence). With 4 bases removed from V and 3 bases from J, the gap between germline ends came to 10 bases. This CDR3 is CASSSALDNQPQHF. DNA of the CDR3: TGTGCCAGCAGTTCCGCTTTAGACAATCAGCCCCAGCATTTT.